This T cell receptor beta chain stems from a study of blood T cell repertoires in COVID-19. Study background: Specimens from acute and convalescent COVID-19 originated in the United States, Italy and Spain.

TCRdb keeps only in-frame clones here, not all; method: immunoSEQ multiplex PCR. The sample holds around 40,000 clones; about 90% are singletons and the top ten take around 24%. There are 17 residues in the CDR3. Losses at the gene ends were 2 bases for V and 0 bases for J; bases not matched to a gene: 6. Germline V gene lookup returns CDR1 SGDLS and CDR2 YYNGEE. The chain recombines TRBV9 with TRBJ1-2; 11 nucleotides match TRBD1. The material sequenced was peripheral blood. This receptor was taken from a man aged 50 or older with active or convalescent COVID-19. The CDR3, as DNA: TGTGCCAGCAGCGTGGACAGGGGGCTTAATGCTAACTATGGCTACACCTTC. This translates into CASSVDRGLNANYGYTF.